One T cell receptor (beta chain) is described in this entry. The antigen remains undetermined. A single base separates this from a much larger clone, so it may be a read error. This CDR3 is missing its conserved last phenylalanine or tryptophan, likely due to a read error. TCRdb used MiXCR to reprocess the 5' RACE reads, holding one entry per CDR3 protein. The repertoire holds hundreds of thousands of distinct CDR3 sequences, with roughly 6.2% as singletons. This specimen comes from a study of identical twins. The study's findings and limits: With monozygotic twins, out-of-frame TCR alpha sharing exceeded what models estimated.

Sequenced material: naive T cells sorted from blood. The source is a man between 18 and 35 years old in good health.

For the CDR3, the DNA is TGTGCCAGCAGTCAGAACACGGGTGACTATGGCTACACCTGC. Encoded protein: CASSQNTGDYGYTC. This chain connects TRBV12-3 or TRBV12-4 to TRBJ1-2; D is uncertain. V shed 5 bases and J shed 3 bases, with 13 bases lying between them. There are 14 residues in the CDR3.